This T cell receptor beta chain was recorded in a study of regulatory T cells in long-lasting Graves disease. The study, taken as a whole, reports: Researchers examined only peripheral blood and not thyroid tissue. There were preferences for TRBV28, TRBJ1-2 and TRBJ2-5 in persistent disease. Among the persistent patients, 2,741 public clonotypes were shared, more than the 966 shared among new patients.

The CDR3 covers 13 residues. The V segment lost 7 bases and the J segment 5 bases; nucleotides outside the gene matches: 3. Looked up from germline, CDR1 is LNHDA and CDR2 is SQIVND (reference sequence). Arm-PCR of CDR3 regions and iRepertoire HTBI primers were the basis on which TCR beta libraries were built. TCRdb reanalysed the multiplex PCR reads using MiXCR and keeps one entry per CDR3 protein. The data show 360,000 or so distinct CDR3 sequences, with less than 30% seen just once and roughly a quarter held by the top ten. Time point given: persistent/refractory GD, antithyroid drugs over 5 years with positive TRAb. The TCR library was made from RNA extracted from PBMCs. Guidelines of the American Thyroid Association were used to diagnose Graves' disease. Only a few counts were recorded for this clonotype. Its antigen is as yet unknown.

This material consisted of peripheral blood mononuclear cells (PBMCs), taken when the disease was refractory, from a patient treated with antithyroid drugs. The V gene is TRBV19, the J gene TRBJ1-5, with TRBD1 identical over 9 bases. This receptor was identified in a woman aged 40 to 50 with Graves disease. The CDR3 is CASKGQGDQPQHF. CDR3 coding DNA: TGTGCCAGTAAGGGACAGGGTGATCAGCCCCAGCATTTT.